This T cell receptor beta chain was recovered during a study of naive and memory T cell subsets. Study results and caveats: Findings for naive and memory subsets could not be checked against ground truth.

Concerning this clonotype: Its antigen is unknown. A read error is possible here, since a much larger clone lies one base away.

Two oligonucleotides, mixed equimolar, formed the beta constant-region primer covering TRBC1 and TRBC2. TCRdb reprocessed the UMI-ligation and nested PCR reads with MiXCR, giving one entry per CDR3 protein. This sample has 70,000 to 95,000 distinct CDR3 sequences; more than 6.5% occur once, and the top ten carry roughly 1.5%. V lost 0 bases and J lost 8, with 17 bases in between. CDR3 length: 15 amino acids. In germline, CDR1 is DFQATT, CDR2 SNEGSKA (reference sequence). The receptor was isolated from a human donor in good health. J is TRBJ2-1 and V is TRBV20-1, with D uncertain. Sequencing was carried out using central memory CD4+ T cells from blood. The CDR3 spells CSARDYGWVPDEQFF. CDR3 coding DNA: TGCAGTGCTAGAGATTACGGGTGGGTTCCGGATGAGCAGTTCTTC.